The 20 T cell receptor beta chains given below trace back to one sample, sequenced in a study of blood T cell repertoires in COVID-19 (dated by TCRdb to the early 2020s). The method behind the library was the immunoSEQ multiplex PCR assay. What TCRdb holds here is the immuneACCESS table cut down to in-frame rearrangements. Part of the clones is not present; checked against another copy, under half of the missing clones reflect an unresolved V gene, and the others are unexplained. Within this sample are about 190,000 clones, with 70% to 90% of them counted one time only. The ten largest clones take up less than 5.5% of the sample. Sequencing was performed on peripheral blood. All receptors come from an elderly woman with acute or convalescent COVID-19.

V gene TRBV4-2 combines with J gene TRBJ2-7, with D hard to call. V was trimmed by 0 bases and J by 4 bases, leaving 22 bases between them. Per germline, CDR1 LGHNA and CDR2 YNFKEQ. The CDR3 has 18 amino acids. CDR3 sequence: CASSQDSTQTPDIYEQYF. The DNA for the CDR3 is TGTGCCAGCAGCCAAGATTCCACTCAAACACCCGACATATACGAGCAGTACTTC.

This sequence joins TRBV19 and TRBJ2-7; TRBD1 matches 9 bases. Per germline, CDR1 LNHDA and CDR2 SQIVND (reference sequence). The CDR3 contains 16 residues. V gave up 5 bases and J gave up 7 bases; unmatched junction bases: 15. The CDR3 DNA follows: TGTGCCAGTAGTCTGACACCCGGGACAGGGCGGAGGGAGCAGTACTTC. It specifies CASSLTPGTGRREQYF.

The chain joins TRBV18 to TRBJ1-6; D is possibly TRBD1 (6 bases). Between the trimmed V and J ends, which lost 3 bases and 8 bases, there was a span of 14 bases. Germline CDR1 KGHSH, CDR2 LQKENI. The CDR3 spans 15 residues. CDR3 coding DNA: TGTGCCAGCTCACCGCAGGGGAATAGAGATTCACCCCTCCACTTT. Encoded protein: CASSPQGNRDSPLHF.

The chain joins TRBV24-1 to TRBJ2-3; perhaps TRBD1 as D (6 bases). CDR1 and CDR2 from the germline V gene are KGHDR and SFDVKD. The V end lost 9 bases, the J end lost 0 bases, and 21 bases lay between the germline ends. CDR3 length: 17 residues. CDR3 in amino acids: CATRSGVGVSSTDTQYF. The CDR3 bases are TGTGCCACCCGGTCAGGGGTAGGGGTCTCTAGCACAGATACGCAGTATTTT.

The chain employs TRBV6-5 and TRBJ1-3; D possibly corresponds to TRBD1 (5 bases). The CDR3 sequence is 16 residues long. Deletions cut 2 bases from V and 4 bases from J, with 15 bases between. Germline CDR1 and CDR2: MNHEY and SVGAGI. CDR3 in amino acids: CASSYRTPVRGNTIYF. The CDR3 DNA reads TGTGCCAGCAGTTACCGGACACCGGTGAGAGGAAACACCATATATTTT.

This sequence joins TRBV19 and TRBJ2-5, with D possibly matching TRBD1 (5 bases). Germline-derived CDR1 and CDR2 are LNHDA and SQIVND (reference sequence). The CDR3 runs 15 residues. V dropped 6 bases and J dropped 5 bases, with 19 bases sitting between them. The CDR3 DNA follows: TGTGCCAGTAGGGACACGATAGGGATAGTCGAGACCCAGTACTTC. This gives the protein CASRDTIGIVETQYF.

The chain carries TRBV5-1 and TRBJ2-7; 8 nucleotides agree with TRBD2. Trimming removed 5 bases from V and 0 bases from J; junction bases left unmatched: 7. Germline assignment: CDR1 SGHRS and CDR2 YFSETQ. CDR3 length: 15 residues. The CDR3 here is CASSIRGGPSYEQYF. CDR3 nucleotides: TGCGCCAGCAGTATCCGGGGGGGTCCCTCCTACGAGCAGTACTTC.

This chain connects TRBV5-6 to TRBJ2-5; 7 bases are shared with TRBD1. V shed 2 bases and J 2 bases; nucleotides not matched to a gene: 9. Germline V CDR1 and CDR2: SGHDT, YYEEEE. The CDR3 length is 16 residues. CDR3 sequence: CASSFNYRTGQETQYF. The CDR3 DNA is TGTGCCAGCAGCTTTAACTATAGGACAGGACAAGAGACCCAGTACTTC. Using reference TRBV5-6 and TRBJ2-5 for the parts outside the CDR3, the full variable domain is DAGVTQSPTHLIKTRGQQVTLRCSPKSGHDTVSWYQQALGQGPQFIFQYYEEEERQRGNFPDRFSGHQFPNYSSELNVNALLLGDSALYLCASSFNYRTGQETQYFGPGTRLLVL.

CDR3 in amino acids: CASSLFGGRADTQYF. In nucleotides, the CDR3 is TGTGCCAGCAGCTTGTTTGGCGGGAGGGCAGATACGCAGTATTTT. V is TRBV7-2 and J is TRBJ2-3; TRBD2 aligns across 9 bases. The CDR3 runs 15 residues. The germline V gene encodes CDR1 SGHTA and CDR2 FQGNSA. V shed 3 bases and J 4 bases; nucleotides not matched to a gene: 5.

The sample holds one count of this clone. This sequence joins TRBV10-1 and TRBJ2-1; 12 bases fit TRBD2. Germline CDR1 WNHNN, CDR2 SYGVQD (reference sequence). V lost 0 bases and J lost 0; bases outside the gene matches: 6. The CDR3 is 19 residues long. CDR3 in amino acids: CASSESGLAGGSSYNEQFF. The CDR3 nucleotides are TGCGCCAGCAGTGAGTCGGGGCTAGCGGGAGGGAGCTCCTACAATGAGCAGTTCTTC.

This CDR3 is CASSVLAGSSYEQYF. As DNA, the CDR3 is TGTGCCAGCAGCGTCCTAGCGGGCAGCTCCTACGAGCAGTACTTC. The J gene is TRBJ2-7, the V gene TRBV9, with TRBD2 matching over 8 bases. V gave up 2 bases and J gave up 0 bases; unmatched junction bases: 4. This CDR3 has 15 residues. Germline lookup yields CDR1 SGDLS and CDR2 YYNGEE.

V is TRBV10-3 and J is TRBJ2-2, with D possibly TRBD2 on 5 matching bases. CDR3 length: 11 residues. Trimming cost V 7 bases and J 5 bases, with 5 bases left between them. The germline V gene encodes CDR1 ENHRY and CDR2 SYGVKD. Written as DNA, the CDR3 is TGTGCCATCACGGGGACCGGGGAGCTGTTTTTT. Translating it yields CAITGTGELFF.

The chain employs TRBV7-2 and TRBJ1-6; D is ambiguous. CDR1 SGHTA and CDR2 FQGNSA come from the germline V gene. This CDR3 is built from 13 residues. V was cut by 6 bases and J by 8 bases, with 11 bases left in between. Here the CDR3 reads CASRVDIYSPLHF. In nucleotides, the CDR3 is TGTGCCAGCAGGGTTGACATCTATTCACCCCTCCACTTT. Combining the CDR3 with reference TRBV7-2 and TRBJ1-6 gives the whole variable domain GAGVSQSPSNKVTEKGKDVELRCDPISGHTALYWYRQSLGQGLEFLIYFQGNSAPDKSGLPSDRFSAERTGGSVSTLTIQRTQQEDSAVYLCASRVDIYSPLHFGNGTRLTVT.

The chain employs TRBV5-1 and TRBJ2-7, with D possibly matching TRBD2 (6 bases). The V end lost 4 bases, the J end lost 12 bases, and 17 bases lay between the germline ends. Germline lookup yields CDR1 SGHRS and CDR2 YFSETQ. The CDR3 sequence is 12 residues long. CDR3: CASSPDGDGGYF. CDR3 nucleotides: TGCGCCAGCAGCCCAGACGGGGACGGGGGGTACTTC.

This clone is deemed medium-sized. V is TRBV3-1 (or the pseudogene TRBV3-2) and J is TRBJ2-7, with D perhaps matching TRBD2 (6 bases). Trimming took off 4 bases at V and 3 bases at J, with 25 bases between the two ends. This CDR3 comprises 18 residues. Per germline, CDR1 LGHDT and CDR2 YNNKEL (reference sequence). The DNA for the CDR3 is TGTGCCAGCAGCCTTTCAAGGACTACAAGCCGCTACAACTACGAGCAGTACTTC. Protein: CASSLSRTTSRYNYEQYF.

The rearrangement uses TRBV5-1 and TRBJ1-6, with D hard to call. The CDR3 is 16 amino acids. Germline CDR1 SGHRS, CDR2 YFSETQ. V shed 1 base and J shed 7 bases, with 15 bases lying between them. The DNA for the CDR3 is TGCGCCAGCAGCTTGTTCGCCGTCCCCCAGAATTCACCCCTCCACTTT. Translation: CASSLFAVPQNSPLHF.

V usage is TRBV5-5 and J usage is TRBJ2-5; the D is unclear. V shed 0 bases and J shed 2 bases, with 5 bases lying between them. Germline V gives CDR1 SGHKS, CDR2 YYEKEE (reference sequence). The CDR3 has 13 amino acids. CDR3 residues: CASSLERQETQYF. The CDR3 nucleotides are TGTGCCAGCAGCTTGGAGCGACAAGAGACCCAGTACTTC.

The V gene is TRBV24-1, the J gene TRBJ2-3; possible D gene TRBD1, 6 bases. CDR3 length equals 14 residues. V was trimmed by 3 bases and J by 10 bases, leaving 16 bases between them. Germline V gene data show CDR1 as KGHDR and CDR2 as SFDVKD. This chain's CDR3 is CATSDITGFEAQYF. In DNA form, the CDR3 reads TGTGCCACCAGTGATATCACAGGGTTCGAAGCGCAGTATTTT.

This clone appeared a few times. The CDR3 region has the DNA TGTGCCAGCTGGGCCGGGCTGGGACAGGGTCCTCACGAGCAGTACTTC. This sequence encodes CASWAGLGQGPHEQYF. The V call is TRBV18, the J call TRBJ2-7, with 9 bases lining up with TRBD1. CDR3 length equals 16 residues. The V gene's germline CDR1 is KGHSH and CDR2 LQKENI. Losses at the gene ends were 7 bases for V and 5 bases for J; bases not matched to a gene: 15.

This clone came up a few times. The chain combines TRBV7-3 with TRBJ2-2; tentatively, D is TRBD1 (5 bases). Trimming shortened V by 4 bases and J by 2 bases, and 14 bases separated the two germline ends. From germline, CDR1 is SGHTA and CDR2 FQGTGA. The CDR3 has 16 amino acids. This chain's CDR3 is CASSSSVQGNTGELFF. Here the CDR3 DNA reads TGTGCCAGCAGCTCCTCCGTCCAGGGCAACACCGGGGAGCTGTTTTTT.